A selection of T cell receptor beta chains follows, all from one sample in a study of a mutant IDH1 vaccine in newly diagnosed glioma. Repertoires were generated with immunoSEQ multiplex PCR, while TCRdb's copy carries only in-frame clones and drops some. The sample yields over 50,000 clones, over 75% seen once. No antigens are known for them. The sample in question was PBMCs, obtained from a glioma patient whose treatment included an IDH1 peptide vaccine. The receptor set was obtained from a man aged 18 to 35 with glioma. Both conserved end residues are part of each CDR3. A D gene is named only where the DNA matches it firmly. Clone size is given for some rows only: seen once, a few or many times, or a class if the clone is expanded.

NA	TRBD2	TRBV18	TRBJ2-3	CASSPIRTSGSGPDTQYF	TGTGCCAGCTCACCTATACGGACTAGCGGGAGTGGTCCAGATACGCAGTATTTT
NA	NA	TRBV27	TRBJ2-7	CASSYKANMDEQYF	TGTGCCAGCAGTTACAAGGCGAACATGGACGAGCAGTACTTC
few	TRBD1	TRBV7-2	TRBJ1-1	CASSLGGTVGHEAFF	TGTGCCAGCAGCCTGGGGGGGACAGTAGGACATGAAGCTTTCTTT
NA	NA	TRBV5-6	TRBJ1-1	CASSLEGAGTEAFF	TGTGCCAGCAGCTTGGAGGGCGCGGGAACTGAAGCTTTCTTT
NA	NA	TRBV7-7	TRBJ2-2	CASSERGTGELFF	TGTGCTAGCAGCGAAAGGGGAACCGGGGAGCTGTTTTTT
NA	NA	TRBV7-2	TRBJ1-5	CASSSRAWGNQPQHF	TGTGCCAGCAGCTCTCGAGCCTGGGGCAATCAGCCCCAGCATTTT
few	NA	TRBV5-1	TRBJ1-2	CASSEGPGTASGYTF	TGCGCCAGCAGCGAAGGCCCAGGGACGGCGTCGGGCTACACCTTC
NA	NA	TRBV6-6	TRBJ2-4	CASSSQGRRYNIQYF	TGTGCCAGCAGTTCACAGGGACGTCGGTACAACATTCAGTACTTC
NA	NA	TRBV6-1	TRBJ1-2	CASSDPGGGSYGYTF	TGTGCCAGCAGTGACCCTGGGGGGGGAAGTTATGGCTACACCTTC
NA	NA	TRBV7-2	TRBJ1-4	CASSYPPQGQEREKLFF	TGTGCCAGCAGCTACCCCCCCCAGGGGCAGGAGCGTGAAAAACTGTTTTTT
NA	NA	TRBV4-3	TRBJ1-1	CASSQDSLMNTEAFF	TGCGCCAGCAGCCAAGACAGCCTCATGAACACTGAAGCTTTCTTT
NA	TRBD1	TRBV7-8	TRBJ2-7	CASSSLGQRKYYEQYF	TGTGCCAGCAGCAGCCTGGGACAGAGAAAATACTACGAGCAGTACTTC
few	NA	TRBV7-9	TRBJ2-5	CASSPLGSGETQYF	TGTGCCAGCAGCCCCCTCGGTTCGGGAGAGACCCAGTACTTC
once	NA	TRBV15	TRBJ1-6	CATSRVQGISPLHF	TGTGCCACCAGCAGAGTTCAGGGGATTTCACCCCTCCACTTT
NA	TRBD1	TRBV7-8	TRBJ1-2	CASSRQGVYGYTF	TGTGCCAGCAGCCGTCAGGGGGTCTATGGCTACACCTTC
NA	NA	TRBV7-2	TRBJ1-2	CASSPYGLSYGYTF	TGTGCCAGCAGCCCTTACGGACTGAGTTATGGCTACACCTTC
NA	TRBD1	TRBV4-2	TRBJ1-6	CASSQDQRGQGNNSPLHF	TGTGCCAGCAGCCAAGATCAAAGGGGACAGGGTAATAATTCACCCCTCCACTTT
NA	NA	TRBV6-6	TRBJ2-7	CASSYAEEQYF	TGTGCCAGCAGTTACGCGGAGGAGCAGTACTTC
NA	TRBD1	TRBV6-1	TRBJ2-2	CASPRGLNTGELFF	TGTGCCAGCCCCAGGGGGCTCAACACCGGGGAGCTGTTTTTT
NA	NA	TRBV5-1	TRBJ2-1	CASSLESGPVGEQFF	TGCGCCAGCAGCCTAGAGAGCGGCCCCGTAGGCGAGCAGTTCTTC
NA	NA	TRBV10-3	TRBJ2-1	CAISTMHNEQFF	TGTGCCATCAGCACGATGCACAATGAGCAGTTCTTC
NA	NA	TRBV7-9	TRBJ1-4	CASSSMRGTNEKLFF	TGTGCCAGCAGCTCCATGCGTGGGACTAATGAAAAACTGTTTTTT